The source of this T cell receptor beta chain is a study of blood T cell repertoires in COVID-19. Across the whole study: Sites across the United States, Italy and Spain contributed samples from acute and convalescent COVID-19. T cells, B-cell-depleted T cells, or PBMCs provided the cDNA or gDNA that served as material.

The germline CDR1 and CDR2 sequences are SGHTA and FQGNSA. This CDR3 has 13 residues. The V gene lost 5 bases and the J gene lost 3 bases, with 5 bases spanning the gap. In the original processing: The authors estimated nucleated cell counts from reference gene primer amplification. The assay was immunoSEQ multiplex PCR, and TCRdb's table has in-frame clones only and misses some. D and trimming were read from the DNA, whereas the V and J calls and clone size are those reported in that table. The sample records 35,000 to 45,000 clones, around 89% being singletons. The chain recombines TRBV7-2 with TRBJ1-6; D may be TRBD1 (5 bases). The TCR was taken from a human donor in a cohort sampled during active COVID-19. The sample consisted of peripheral blood. The CDR3 nucleotides are TGTGCCAGCAGCGACAGCTATAATTCACCCCTCCACTTT. The encoded protein is CASSDSYNSPLHF. The full variable domain, in which reference TRBV7-2 and TRBJ1-6 provide the parts outside the CDR3, is GAGVSQSPSNKVTEKGKDVELRCDPISGHTALYWYRQSLGQGLEFLIYFQGNSAPDKSGLPSDRFSAERTGGSVSTLTIQRTQQEDSAVYLCASSDSYNSPLHFGNGTRLTVT.